This T cell receptor (beta chain) was captured in a study of cytomegalovirus exposure and HLA in healthy donors. With regard to this clone: Antigen: not known.

Study-level points and caveats: Rarity characterized most TCR sequences, yet some public TCRs appeared in many donors. Within a later analysis, the majority of CMV-associated TCR beta chains appeared HLA-restricted.

Primers: 60 Vbeta forward and 13 Jbeta reverse. Profiled with immunoSEQ multiplex PCR; TCRdb holds only in-frame clones, not every one. The data show over 150,000 clones, with 70% to 85% seen just once and 3% to 4.5% held by the top ten. In germline, CDR1 is GTSNPN, CDR2 SVGIG (reference sequence). This CDR3 has 13 amino acids. V was clipped by 4 bases and J by 0 bases, with 9 bases between them. The sample consisted of PBMCs. V and J are TRBV30 and TRBJ1-2; D is ambiguous. The origin of this receptor is a woman aged 55-75 years in good health and CMV-seropositive. The CDR3 loop is CAWTVQANYGYTF. CDR3 sequence (DNA): TGTGCCTGGACGGTTCAGGCTAACTATGGCTACACCTTC.